The 26 T cell receptor beta chains reported below all come from one sample, sequenced in a study of cytomegalovirus exposure and HLA in healthy donors (dated by TCRdb to about 2017). The library was made by the immunoSEQ multiplex PCR assay. The multiplex PCR relied on a mix of 60 forward primers for TCR Vbeta segments and 13 reverse primers for TCR Jbeta segments. Entries here come from immuneACCESS through TCRdb and include only in-frame sequences with V and J called. Some clones fail to appear in such tables; in the studies checked, an unresolved V gene covers under half of the shortfall, and the cause of the remainder is unknown. The sample has 150,000 to 200,000 clones on record, around 77% of them singletons. The ten largest clones represent about 1.5% of the sample. The sample was PBMCs. The receptors come from a woman aged 30 to 39 in good health and CMV-seronegative.

This clone was seen only a few times. This chain joins TRBV19 and TRBJ1-1; 7 positions agree with TRBD1. This CDR3 has 14 amino acids. The V segment lost 5 bases and the J segment 1 base; nucleotides outside the gene matches: 4. The germline CDR1 and CDR2 sequences are LNHDA and SQIVND (reference sequence). The CDR3 bases are TGTGCCAGTAGTTTACAGGGGAGGAACACTGAAGCTTTCTTT. Encoded protein: CASSLQGRNTEAFF.

A single count supports this clone. The chain recombines TRBV5-1 with TRBJ1-1; D is unresolved. The V end lost 4 bases, the J end lost 1 base, and 8 bases lay between the germline ends. The germline V gene has CDR1 SGHRS and CDR2 YFSETQ. The CDR3 is made up of 13 amino acids. In nucleotides, the CDR3 is TGCGCCAGCAGCACCGCTAGGAACACTGAAGCTTTCTTT. Translating gives CASSTARNTEAFF.

The genes are TRBV5-1 and TRBJ1-2, with 9 bases fitting TRBD1. The CDR3 loop spans 20 amino acids. V lost 4 bases to trimming and J lost 10 bases; unmatched junction nucleotides: 29. The germline V gene has CDR1 SGHRS and CDR2 YFSETQ. The CDR3 protein is CASSVGALTGQGLLTSDYTF. In DNA form, the CDR3 reads TGCGCCAGCAGCGTAGGGGCGTTGACGGGACAGGGCTTGCTCACCTCCGACTACACCTTC.

V is TRBV7-9 and J is TRBJ2-1; no clear D gene. The V gene lost 0 bases and the J gene lost 8 bases, with 14 bases spanning the gap. The CDR3 length is 15 residues. CDR1 and CDR2 (germline): SEHNR, FQNEAQ (reference sequence). In nucleotides, the CDR3 is TGTGCCAGCAGCTTAGCTCGGGTAGTTGTCGATGAGCAGTTCTTC. This encodes CASSLARVVVDEQFF.

The gene calls are TRBV9 and TRBJ1-5; D may be TRBD1 (6 bases). Trimming stripped 0 bases from V and 4 bases from J, with 8 bases between. Germline CDR1 reads SGDLS; CDR2 reads YYNGEE. The CDR3 is 14 residues long. The CDR3 DNA sequence: TGTGCCAGCAGCGTAGGGCAGGGGAATCAGCCCCAGCATTTT. Its protein product is CASSVGQGNQPQHF.

The gene calls are TRBV11-2 and TRBJ2-4, with D perhaps TRBD1 (6 bases). Per germline, CDR1 SGHAT and CDR2 FQNNGV. The CDR3 has 16 residues. V was trimmed by 5 bases and J by 4 bases, leaving 18 bases between them. The CDR3 reads CASSQIARTDKNIQYF. Written as DNA, the CDR3 is TGTGCCAGCAGCCAAATAGCGCGGACAGATAAAAACATTCAGTACTTC.

The chain links TRBV5-5 to TRBJ2-5; D remains unclear. V lost 0 bases to trimming and J lost 7 bases, with 7 bases between them. Germline lookup yields CDR1 SGHKS and CDR2 YYEKEE (reference sequence). The length of the CDR3 is 12 residues. This CDR3 reads CASSLESGTQYF. The CDR3 DNA sequence: TGTGCCAGCAGCTTGGAGTCCGGGACCCAGTACTTC. Using reference TRBV5-5 and TRBJ2-5 for the parts outside the CDR3, the full variable domain is DAGVTQSPTHLIKTRGQQVTLRCSPISGHKSVSWYQQVLGQGPQFIFQYYEKEERGRGNFPDRFSARQFPNYSSELNVNALLLGDSALYLCASSLESGTQYFGPGTRLLVL.

This chain uses TRBV29-1 with TRBJ2-5, with TRBD1 identical over 10 bases. There are 14 residues in the CDR3. Germline V gene sequence: CDR1 SQVTM, CDR2 ANQGSEA. J lost 5 bases, V lost 6 bases, and 9 bases had no gene match. CDR3 sequence reads: CSVGTGANWETQYF. CDR3 nucleotide sequence: TGCAGCGTGGGGACAGGGGCGAATTGGGAGACCCAGTACTTC.

The genes are TRBV28 and TRBJ2-1, with 8 bases that match TRBD2. Germline CDR1 and CDR2: MDHEN and SYDVKM. This CDR3 comprises 12 residues. The V and J ends lost 6 bases and 12 bases, in that order; junction bases with no gene match: 7. CDR3 amino acids: CASRTSAIVQFF. CDR3 in DNA: TGTGCCAGCAGGACTAGCGCGATCGTGCAGTTCTTC.

The J gene is TRBJ2-5, the V gene TRBV18; tentatively, D is TRBD2 (5 bases). Trimming took 3 bases from V and 3 from J, leaving 11 bases between them. Germline values: CDR1 KGHSH, CDR2 LQKENI. This CDR3 is built from 14 residues. CDR3 in DNA: TGTGCCAGCTCACCGAACCGGGGTAAAGAGACCCAGTACTTC. Its protein product is CASSPNRGKETQYF.

The chain couples TRBV7-3 to TRBJ2-3, with D perhaps matching TRBD2 (5 bases). The germline gives CDR1 SGHTA, CDR2 FQGTGA. CDR3 size: 13 residues. Trimming left V 1 base short and J 6 bases short, with 8 bases between. The CDR3 protein is CASSLRGWDTQYF. The CDR3 bases are TGTGCCAGCAGCTTAAGAGGGTGGGATACGCAGTATTTT.

V is TRBV27 and J is TRBJ2-7; tentative D call: TRBD2 (6 bases). The CDR3 is made up of 13 amino acids. Trimming stripped 4 bases from V and 4 bases from J, with 11 bases between. CDR1 MNHEY and CDR2 SMNVEV come from the germline V gene (reference sequence). The CDR3 DNA is TGTGCCAGCAGTTCCACTCGGGGGTACGAGCAGTACTTC. This translates into CASSSTRGYEQYF.

Remarks on this clone: The sample contains more than one DNA sequence encoding this CDR3. The CDR3 sequence is CASSPGTSGIYEQYF. The CDR3 coding sequence is TGTGCCAGCAGCCCTGGGACTAGCGGGATCTACGAGCAGTACTTC. The chain is built from TRBV6-5 and TRBJ2-7, with 13 bases lining up with TRBD2. V gave up 6 bases and J gave up 3 bases; unmatched junction bases: 5. The germline gives CDR1 MNHEY, CDR2 SVGAGI. The CDR3 sequence is 15 residues long.

The chain is built from TRBV18 and TRBJ1-5, with 7 bases fitting TRBD1. Trimming at V came to 6 bases and at J to 7 bases, leaving 12 bases not matched to a gene. CDR1 and CDR2 from the germline V gene are KGHSH and LQKENI. The CDR3 loop spans 15 amino acids. The CDR3 protein is CASSPAHRGEQPQHF. The CDR3 nucleotides read TGTGCCAGCTCGCCCGCGCACAGGGGAGAACAGCCCCAGCATTTT.

V gene TRBV27 combines with J gene TRBJ1-5; maybe TRBD1 (6 bases). Germline-derived CDR1 and CDR2 are MNHEY and SMNVEV (reference sequence). The CDR3 is 19 residues long. V shed 3 bases and J shed 6 bases, with 27 bases lying between them. CDR3 nucleotides: TGTGCCAGCAGTTTCGAGGAACGTTGCCGTAGGGGGAAATGTCAGCCCCAGCATTTT. It yields the protein CASSFEERCRRGKCQPQHF.

The rearrangement joins TRBV29-1 to TRBJ2-3, with TRBD2 matching 7 bases. Germline V gives CDR1 SQVTM, CDR2 ANQGSEA. This CDR3 spans 14 amino acids. Germline trimming cut 6 bases from V and 0 bases from J; bases unmatched to any gene: 6. CDR3 nucleotide sequence: TGCAGCGTGGCTAGCGGAGCCAGCACAGATACGCAGTATTTT. This sequence encodes CSVASGASTDTQYF.

This clone was seen only once. The chain joins TRBV27 to TRBJ2-7; 10 bases line up with TRBD2. J was trimmed by 1 base and V by 5 bases; bases with no gene match: 11. This CDR3 region has 17 residues. The germline V gene has CDR1 MNHEY and CDR2 SMNVEV (reference sequence). As DNA, the CDR3 is TGTGCCAGCAGTCTACAGCTAGGGACTAGCGAGTCCTACGAGCAGTACTTC. As protein: CASSLQLGTSESYEQYF.

Only one count was recorded for this clone. The V gene is TRBV19, the J gene TRBJ1-1; no definite D call. This CDR3 is 14 amino acids long. Trimming shortened V by 3 bases and J by 5 bases, and 13 bases separated the two germline ends. Germline CDR1 LNHDA, CDR2 SQIVND (reference sequence). The CDR3: CASSIAGVETEAFF. For the CDR3, the DNA is TGTGCCAGTAGTATCGCGGGAGTGGAGACTGAAGCTTTCTTT.

This sequence joins TRBV19 and TRBJ2-7, with TRBD1 matching 9 bases. Looked up from germline, CDR1 is LNHDA and CDR2 is SQIVND (reference sequence). This CDR3 is built from 14 residues. V lost 6 bases and J lost 0; bases outside the gene matches: 3. CDR3 sequence reads: CASRDRGNSYEQYF. The CDR3 coding sequence is TGTGCCAGTAGGGACAGGGGAAACTCCTACGAGCAGTACTTC.

CDR3 sequence (DNA): TGTGCCAGCAGCCCGTTTCTACACGGGAATCAGCCCCAGCATTTT. Translated, it gives CASSPFLHGNQPQHF. The V and J genes are TRBV4-2 and TRBJ1-5; the D is unclear. The V gene lost 4 bases and the J gene lost 4 bases, with 14 bases spanning the gap. Germline V lookup: CDR1 LGHNA, CDR2 YNFKEQ. The CDR3 sequence is 15 residues long.

The chain carries TRBV9 and TRBJ2-7; tentatively, D is TRBD1 (6 bases). Germline V gene sequence: CDR1 SGDLS, CDR2 YYNGEE. The germline V and J ends were trimmed by 2 bases and 3 bases, with 12 bases remaining between them. The CDR3 consists of 14 residues. CDR3 loop: CASSVAGVNYEQYF. CDR3 nucleotide sequence: TGTGCCAGCAGCGTCGCAGGGGTCAACTACGAGCAGTACTTC.

This clone showed up just once. J is TRBJ2-3 and V is TRBV9; no definite D call. Germline-derived CDR1 and CDR2 are SGDLS and YYNGEE. The ends were cut back, 4 bases at V and 4 bases at J, with 13 bases in the middle. The CDR3 covers 14 residues. The DNA of the CDR3 is TGTGCCAGCAGCAGCCGGAGTTTTCCAGATACGCAGTATTTT. This translates into CASSSRSFPDTQYF.

The chain uses TRBV5-4 and TRBJ1-6; D unclear. The CDR3 consists of 16 residues. The germline CDR1 and CDR2 sequences are SGHNT and YYREEE (reference sequence). V was cut by 2 bases and J by 6 bases, with 15 bases left in between. The CDR3 DNA sequence: TGTGCCAGCAGCTTTAGCCTCGTTGAGACTAATTCACCCCTCCACTTT. The encoded protein is CASSFSLVETNSPLHF.

The V call is TRBV14, the J call TRBJ1-4; 9 bases map to TRBD1. CDR3 length: 16 residues. The trim removed 2 bases at V and 6 bases at J, leaving 7 bases unmatched. Germline-derived CDR1 and CDR2 are SGHDN and FVKESK. For the CDR3, the DNA is TGTGCCAGCAGCCAACAACCGGGACAGGGTGATGAAAAACTGTTTTTT. It codes for CASSQQPGQGDEKLFF.

As DNA, the CDR3 is TGTGCCAGCAGTGACGAACAGAGCACTGAAGCTTTCTTT. Translated: CASSDEQSTEAFF. The V and J genes are TRBV6-4 and TRBJ1-1; D unclear. Germline V gene sequence: CDR1 MRHNA, CDR2 SNTAGT. The length of the CDR3 is 13 residues. V lost 2 bases, J lost 4 bases, and 8 bases lay in between.

This chain links TRBV5-1 with TRBJ1-1, with D possibly being TRBD1 (5 bases). The CDR3 length is 14 residues. CDR1 is SGHRS, CDR2 YFSETQ, per germline. V shed 0 bases and J shed 5 bases, with 11 bases lying between them. CDR3 region: CASSLGGGGTEAFF. CDR3 bases: TGCGCCAGCAGCTTGGGTGGGGGAGGGACTGAAGCTTTCTTT.